Below are 22 T cell receptor beta chains sequenced from a single sample in a study of CD8+CD57+ T cells in acquired aplastic anemia. In patients chosen for sequencing, flow cytometry had shown CD8+CD57+ cell expansion. Genomic DNA constituted the template upon which TCR beta VDJ and CDR3 profiling was performed. Using its own MiXCR run on the reads, TCRdb lists one record per CDR3 protein. The sample includes 150,000 to 200,000 distinct CDR3 sequences, less than 50% of them seen just once. The material sequenced was sorted CD4+, CD8+, or CD8+CD57+ T cells (not recorded which) from PBMCs. All receptors derive from a human donor with aplastic anemia.

This clonotype was seen more than once but under ten times. This may be a read error, as it is one base from a much larger clone. This sequence joins TRBV2 and TRBJ2-2, with D perhaps matching TRBD1 (6 bases). The CDR3 has 15 amino acids. The germline gives CDR1 SNHLY, CDR2 FYNNEI. CDR3 coding DNA: TGTGCCAGCAGTTTCGCAGGGGCCAACACCGGGGAGCTGCTTTTT. Residues: CASSFAGANTGELLF.

This chain uses TRBV19 with TRBJ2-7; tentative D call: TRBD1 (8 bases). Germline assignment: CDR1 LNHDA and CDR2 SQIVND (reference sequence). Trimming stripped 3 bases from V and 5 bases from J, with 14 bases between. The CDR3 length is 14 residues. As DNA, the CDR3 is TGTGCCAGTAGTATCACAGGGGGGGCTAACGAGCAGTACTTC. It yields the protein CASSITGGANEQYF. The full variable domain, with the rest looked up from reference TRBV19 and TRBJ2-7, is DGGITQSPKYLFRKEGQNVTLSCEQNLNHDAMYWYRQDPGQGLRLIYYSQIVNDFQKGDIAEGYSVSREKKESFPLTVTSAQKNPTAFYLCASSITGGANEQYFGPGTRLTVT.

The chain links TRBV9 to TRBJ1-1, with D possibly matching TRBD1 (6 bases). Between the trimmed V and J ends, which lost 0 bases and 0 bases, there was a span of 9 bases. From germline, CDR1 is SGDLS and CDR2 YYNGEE. The CDR3 contains 15 residues. The CDR3 protein is CASSVATGLNTEAFF. The CDR3 region has the DNA TGTGCCAGCAGCGTAGCGACAGGCTTGAACACTGAAGCTTTCTTT.

The V and J genes are TRBV25-1 and TRBJ1-2; no firm D call. Deletions cut 4 bases from V and 1 base from J, with 7 bases between. The CDR3 sequence is 13 residues long. Germline V gene sequence: CDR1 MGHDK, CDR2 SYGVNS. In DNA, the CDR3 is TGTGCCAGCAGTGCGGGAAGTAACTATGGCTACACCTTC. This translates into CASSAGSNYGYTF.

Regarding this clonotype: The junction departs from the called germline gene at one end, perhaps through a read error. The chain has TRBV20-1 and TRBJ1-2; D may be TRBD1 (5 bases). The CDR3 contains 12 residues. The germline gives CDR1 DFQATT, CDR2 SNEGSKA (reference sequence). The CDR3 nucleotides are TGCAGTGCTAGAGGGACACTCTATGGCTGCACCTTC. Amino acids: CSARGTLYGCTF.

V and J are TRBV29-1 and TRBJ1-1; D unresolved. This CDR3 is built from 10 residues. Germline values: CDR1 SQVTM, CDR2 ANQGSEA. The CDR3: CQQLTVRAFF. The CDR3 DNA sequence: TGCCAGCAGTTAACAGTTCGAGCTTTCTTT.

This clonotype has a count of ten or more. The rearrangement joins TRBV29-1 to TRBJ2-1, with D tentatively TRBD2 (6 bases). Germline V gene lookup returns CDR1 SQVTM and CDR2 ANQGSEA. CDR3 length: 12 amino acids. V gave up 1 base and J gave up 6 bases, with 7 bases separating them. The CDR3 nucleotides are TGCAGCGTTGAAGCGGAGGGCAATGAGCAGTTCTTC. It yields the protein CSVEAEGNEQFF.

The chain combines TRBV5-1 with TRBJ1-4; TRBD1 agrees at 8 bases. Germline lookup yields CDR1 SGHRS and CDR2 YFSETQ. The CDR3 spans 17 residues. J gave up 0 bases and V 4 bases, and 8 bases lay outside the gene matches. CDR3 DNA: TGCGCCAGCAGCACAGATGCAGGGGGCCCAACTAATGAAAAACTGTTTTTT. Residues: CASSTDAGGPTNEKLFF.

This rearrangement joins TRBV2 to TRBJ1-1, with a weak D call TRBD1 (6 bases). The CDR3 has 12 residues. Germline V gene lookup returns CDR1 SNHLY and CDR2 FYNNEI. Trimming stripped 5 bases from V and 4 bases from J, with 8 bases between. CDR3 in DNA: TGTGCCAGCAGTTCAGGGGTCACTGAAGCTTTCTTT. Amino acids: CASSSGVTEAFF.

This clonotype came up many times. The rearrangement links TRBV7-3 to TRBJ2-1; D may correspond to TRBD1 or TRBD2 (8 bases each). Germline-derived CDR1 and CDR2 are SGHTA and FQGTGA. Between the trimmed V and J ends, which lost 5 bases and 8 bases, there was a span of 16 bases. The CDR3 runs 14 residues. CDR3 in amino acids: CASSTGGTRDEQFF. CDR3 in DNA: TGTGCCAGCAGCACAGGGGGGACTAGGGATGAGCAGTTCTTC. The whole variable domain, filled in from reference TRBV7-3 and TRBJ2-1, reads GAGVSQTPSNKVTEKGKYVELRCDPISGHTALYWYRQSLGQGPEFLIYFQGTGAADDSGLPNDRFFAVRPEGSVSTLKIQRTERGDSAVYLCASSTGGTRDEQFFGPGTRLTVL.

This clonotype showed up many times. V usage is TRBV7-2 and J usage is TRBJ2-2; D possibly matches TRBD1 or TRBD2 (5 bases each). V lost 2 bases and J lost 4, with 8 bases in between. The CDR3 is made up of 14 amino acids. Germline lookup yields CDR1 SGHTA and CDR2 FQGNSA. The CDR3 sequence is CASSLKRGTGELFF. CDR3 DNA: TGTGCCAGCAGCTTAAAGAGGGGCACCGGGGAGCTGTTTTTT.

This chain links TRBV7-8 with TRBJ2-7, with D uncertain. Germline CDR1 reads SGHVS; CDR2 reads FQNEAQ. The length of the CDR3 is 13 residues. Trimming cost V 4 bases and J 3 bases, with 10 bases left between them. The CDR3 region has the DNA TGTGCCAGCAGCTATGAGGACCACTACGAGCAGTACTTC. Amino acid sequence: CASSYEDHYEQYF.

This chain uses TRBV10-3 with TRBJ1-3, with D tentatively TRBD1 (6 bases). The V gene's germline CDR1 is ENHRY and CDR2 SYGVKD. This CDR3 region has 16 residues. Trimming removed 4 bases at V and 3 bases at J, with 16 bases between. This chain's CDR3 is CAISATGTNYGNTIYF. CDR3 bases: TGTGCCATCAGTGCCACCGGGACAAACTATGGAAACACCATATATTTT.

This clonotype was observed many times. The CDR3 protein is CASSANSGPTNYGYTF. Written as DNA, the CDR3 is TGTGCCAGCAGCGCCAACTCCGGGCCGACTAACTATGGCTACACCTTC. The V gene is TRBV11-1, the J gene TRBJ1-2; D gene uncertain. CDR1 and CDR2 from the germline V gene are SGHAT and FQDESV (reference sequence). V was shortened by 5 bases and J by 0 bases, with 16 bases between the two germline ends. The CDR3 extends over 16 amino acids.

This clonotype was observed at least ten times. CDR3 in amino acids: CASRNRGSYNEQFF. CDR3 in DNA: TGTGCCAGCAGGAACAGGGGTTCCTACAATGAGCAGTTCTTC. V usage is TRBV6-5 and J usage is TRBJ2-1, with 7 bases aligning to TRBD1. Germline V CDR1 and CDR2: MNHEY, SVGAGI. This CDR3 is built from 14 residues. The ends lost 6 bases at V and 1 base at J; junction bases unmatched: 3.

The V call is TRBV20-1, the J call TRBJ2-5; 13 nucleotides match TRBD2. V lost 0 bases to trimming and J lost 5 bases; unmatched junction nucleotides: 3. CDR3 size: 15 residues. Looked up from germline, CDR1 is DFQATT and CDR2 is SNEGSKA (reference sequence). This CDR3 is CSARDGTSGTETQYF. DNA for the CDR3: TGCAGTGCTAGAGATGGGACTAGCGGGACGGAGACCCAGTACTTC.

This chain's CDR3 is CASSYSGTGGTSSTDTQYF. CDR3 sequence (DNA): TGTGCCAGCAGTTACTCTGGGACAGGGGGGACGTCTAGCACAGATACGCAGTATTTT. V and J are TRBV6-2 or TRBV6-3 and TRBJ2-3, with 11 bases identical to TRBD1. The V gene's germline CDR1 is MNHEY and CDR2 SVGEGT. The CDR3 runs to 19 residues. J lost 0 bases, V lost 0 bases, and 8 bases had no gene match.

This clonotype was picked up many times. The chain combines TRBV29-1 with TRBJ2-3; D gene uncertain. The CDR3 consists of 11 residues. Per the germline V gene, CDR1 is SQVTM and CDR2 is ANQGSEA. V was shortened by 3 bases and J by 6 bases, with 7 bases between the two germline ends. This chain's CDR3 is CSVDNPDTQYF. The CDR3 DNA reads TGCAGCGTTGACAACCCGGATACGCAGTATTTT.

The chain employs TRBV5-1 and TRBJ2-6; 10 nucleotides agree with TRBD2. Germline CDR1 and CDR2: SGHRS and YFSETQ. The J segment lost 1 base and the V segment lost 0 bases, leaving 4 bases of the junction unmatched. CDR3 length: 18 residues. CDR3 in DNA: TGCGCCAGCAGCTTGGGAGCGGGAGGGTCTTCTGGGGCCAACGTCCTGACTTTC. The encoded protein is CASSLGAGGSSGANVLTF.

The chain recombines TRBV24-1 with TRBJ2-3; no clear D. The CDR3 spans 13 residues. Trimming cost V 3 bases and J 5 bases, with 8 bases left between them. Germline-derived CDR1 and CDR2 are KGHDR and SFDVKD. The CDR3 DNA reads as TGTGCCACCAGTGATAACAAGCGAGATACGCAGTATTTT. Translated, it gives CATSDNKRDTQYF.

This clonotype was counted at least ten times. This rearrangement joins TRBV4-3 to TRBJ1-5; 7 nucleotides line up with TRBD1. The germline CDR1 and CDR2 sequences are LGHNA and YSLEER. The CDR3 extends over 13 amino acids. V trimming: 4 bases; J trimming: 6 bases; junction bases outside the gene matches: 3. The CDR3 spells CASSPNRGQPQHF. The CDR3 coding sequence is TGCGCCAGCAGCCCCAACAGGGGTCAGCCCCAGCATTTT.

The count of this clonotype is one. The chain has TRBV5-1 and TRBJ2-3, with TRBD2 matching over 7 bases. Germline V CDR1 and CDR2: SGHRS, YFSETQ. The junction had 7 bases not matched to a gene; V was cut back by 4 bases and J by 2 bases. The CDR3 extends over 15 amino acids. DNA of the CDR3: TGCGCCAGCAGCCGGACCAGCGGGACCACAGATACGCAGTATTTT. Encoded protein: CASSRTSGTTDTQYF.